This T cell receptor beta chain comes out of a study of T cell changes during pregnancy in multiple sclerosis. Germline CDR1 is SEHNR and CDR2 is FQNEAQ (reference sequence). This CDR3 comprises 15 residues. Trimming left V 5 bases short and J 9 bases short, with 23 bases between. Only in-frame clones appear in the TCRdb table, and some are missing; sequencing was by immunoSEQ multiplex PCR. The sample shows 45,000 to 60,000 clones, roughly 90% of them seen only once. Sample: CD8+ T cells from peripheral blood mononuclear cells, taken before pregnancy. This TCR came from a female donor with multiple sclerosis, enrolled in a pregnancy study. The rearrangement links TRBV7-9 to TRBJ2-7; tentatively, D is TRBD2 (6 bases). The CDR3 DNA follows: TGTGCCAGCAGCGGGACGGAGGGAACCCTACGAGGGCAGTACTTC. Its translation is CASSGTEGTLRGQYF.